The table lists the clone carrying this T cell receptor beta chain with many counts. Its target is unknown. The data originate from a study of T cells in Graves' hyperthyroidism and ophthalmopathy. Background on the study: Peripheral blood draws took place at initial diagnosis, ahead of any treatment.

Study-wide results and limits: Blood also showed most of the thyroid clonotypes that were expanded above 0.001.

TCR beta CDR3 region amplification was performed from RNA transcripts. HTBI primers were the set used in a first-round RT-PCR of the TCR CDR3. TCRdb itself ran the multiplex PCR reads through MiXCR, one entry per CDR3 protein. The table lists approximately 490,000 distinct CDR3 sequences, 22% of them singletons. The V gene lost 0 bases and the J gene lost 6 bases, with 3 bases spanning the gap. The CDR3 runs to 11 residues. Germline V gives CDR1 GTSNPN, CDR2 SVGIG (reference sequence). The material sequenced was blood. The gene calls are TRBV30 and TRBJ2-1; D is unclear. The TCR was taken from an older woman with Graves' ophthalmopathy. CDR3: CAWSVLNEQFF. CDR3 DNA: TGTGCCTGGAGTGTACTCAATGAGCAGTTCTTC.